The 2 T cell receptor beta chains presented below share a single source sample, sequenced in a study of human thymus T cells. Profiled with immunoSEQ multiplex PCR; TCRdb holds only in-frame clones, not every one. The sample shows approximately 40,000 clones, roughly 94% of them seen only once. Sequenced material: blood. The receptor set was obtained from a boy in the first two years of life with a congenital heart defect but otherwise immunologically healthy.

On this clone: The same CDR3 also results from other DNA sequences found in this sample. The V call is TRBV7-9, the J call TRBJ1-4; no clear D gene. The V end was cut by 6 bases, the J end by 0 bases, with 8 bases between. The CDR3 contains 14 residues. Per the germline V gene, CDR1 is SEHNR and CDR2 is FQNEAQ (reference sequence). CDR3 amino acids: CASSLRSTNEKLFF. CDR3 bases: TGTGCCAGCAGTTTGCGATCAACTAATGAAAAACTGTTTTTT.

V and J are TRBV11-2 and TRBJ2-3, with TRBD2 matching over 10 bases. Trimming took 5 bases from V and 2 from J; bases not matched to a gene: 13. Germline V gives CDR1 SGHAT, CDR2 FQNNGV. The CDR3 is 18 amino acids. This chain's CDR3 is CASSPGLSGGVITDTQYF. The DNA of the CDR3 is TGTGCCAGCAGCCCGGGACTAAGCGGGGGGGTTATCACAGATACGCAGTATTTT.